Here is one T cell receptor beta chain with its context. The target antigen is unknown. Every TCR beta cDNA library bore unique molecular identifiers. When about 0.9 to 10 million T cells were used, they gave a few hundred thousand cDNA molecules. TCRdb re-called the PCR reads through MiXCR, storing one row per CDR3 protein. The repertoire holds roughly 670,000 distinct CDR3 sequences, with 59% as singletons. V was cut by 4 bases and J by 5 bases, with 19 bases left in between. Germline V lookup: CDR1 SGHRS, CDR2 YFSETQ. The CDR3 length is 16 residues. This sample stems from a study of post-analysis software for immune sequencing data. Study overall: Recorded subtypes: relapsing-remitting, secondary progressive, progressive-relapsing; some patients unannotated.

Study conclusions and caveats: When compared against controls, multiple sclerosis patients showed significantly lower normalized Chao1 diversity. By F measure, strong co-clustering occurred among samples prepared in the same batch. With TRBV5-6, TRBV5-1 and TRBV20-1 included, about five TRBV segments were more frequent in patients than in controls.

The TCR sequence derives from a girl aged 2 to 10 with multiple sclerosis. Material for sequencing was blood. V usage is TRBV5-1 and J usage is TRBJ2-1; the D call may be TRBD1 or TRBD2 (5 bases each). CDR3 amino acids: CASSPGTLGRDNEQFF. In DNA form, the CDR3 reads TGCGCCAGCAGCCCCGGGACCCTAGGGCGAGACAATGAGCAGTTCTTC.